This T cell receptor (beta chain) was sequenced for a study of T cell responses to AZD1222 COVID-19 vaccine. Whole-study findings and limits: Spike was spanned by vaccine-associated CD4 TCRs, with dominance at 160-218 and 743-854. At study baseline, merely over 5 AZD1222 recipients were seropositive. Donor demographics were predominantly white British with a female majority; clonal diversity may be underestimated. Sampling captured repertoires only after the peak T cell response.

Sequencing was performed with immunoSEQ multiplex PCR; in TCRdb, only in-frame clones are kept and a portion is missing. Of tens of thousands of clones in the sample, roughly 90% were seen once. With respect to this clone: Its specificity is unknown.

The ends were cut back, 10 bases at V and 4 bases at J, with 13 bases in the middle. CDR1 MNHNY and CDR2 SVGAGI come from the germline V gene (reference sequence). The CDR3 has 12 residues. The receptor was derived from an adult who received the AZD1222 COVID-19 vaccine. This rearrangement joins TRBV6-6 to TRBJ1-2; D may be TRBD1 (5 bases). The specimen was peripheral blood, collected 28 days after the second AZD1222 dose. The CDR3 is CANADGAYGYTF. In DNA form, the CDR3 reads TGTGCCAACGCAGACGGGGCCTATGGCTACACCTTC.